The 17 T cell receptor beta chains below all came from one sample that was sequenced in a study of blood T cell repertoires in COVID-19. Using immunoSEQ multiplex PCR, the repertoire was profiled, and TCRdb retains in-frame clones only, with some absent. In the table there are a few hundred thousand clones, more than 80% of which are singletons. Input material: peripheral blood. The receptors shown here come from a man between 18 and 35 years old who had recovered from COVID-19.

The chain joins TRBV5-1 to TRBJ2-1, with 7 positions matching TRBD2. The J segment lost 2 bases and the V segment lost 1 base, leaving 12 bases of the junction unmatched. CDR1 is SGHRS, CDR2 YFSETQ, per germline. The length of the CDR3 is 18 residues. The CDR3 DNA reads TGCGCCAGCAGCTTGAGTCTAGCGGCTGGGTGGACCTACAATGAGCAGTTCTTC. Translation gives CASSLSLAAGWTYNEQFF.

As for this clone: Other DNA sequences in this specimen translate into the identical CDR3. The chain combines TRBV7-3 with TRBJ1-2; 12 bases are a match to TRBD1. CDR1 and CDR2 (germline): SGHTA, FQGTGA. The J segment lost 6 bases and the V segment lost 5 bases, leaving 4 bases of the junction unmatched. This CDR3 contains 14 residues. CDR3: CASSPGQGADGYTF. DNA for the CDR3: TGTGCCAGCAGCCCGGGACAGGGGGCGGATGGCTACACCTTC.

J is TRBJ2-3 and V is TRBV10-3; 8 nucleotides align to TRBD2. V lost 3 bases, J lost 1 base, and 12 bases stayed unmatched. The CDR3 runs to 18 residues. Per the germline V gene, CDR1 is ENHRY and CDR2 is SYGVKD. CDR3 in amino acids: CAISEPRVSGGGTDTQYF. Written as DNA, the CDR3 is TGTGCCATCAGTGAACCCAGAGTCAGCGGGGGTGGCACAGATACGCAGTATTTT.

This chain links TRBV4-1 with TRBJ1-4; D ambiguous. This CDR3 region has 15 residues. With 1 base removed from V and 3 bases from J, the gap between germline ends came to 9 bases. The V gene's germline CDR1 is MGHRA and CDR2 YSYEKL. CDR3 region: CASSQVSGANEKLFF. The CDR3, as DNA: TGCGCCAGCAGCCAAGTATCGGGAGCTAATGAAAAACTGTTTTTT.

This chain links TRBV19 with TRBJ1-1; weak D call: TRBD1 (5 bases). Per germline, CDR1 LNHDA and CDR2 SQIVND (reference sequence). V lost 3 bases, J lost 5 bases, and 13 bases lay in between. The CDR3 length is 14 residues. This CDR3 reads CASSIQVRGTEAFF. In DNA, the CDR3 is TGTGCCAGTAGTATTCAGGTCCGGGGGACTGAAGCTTTCTTT.

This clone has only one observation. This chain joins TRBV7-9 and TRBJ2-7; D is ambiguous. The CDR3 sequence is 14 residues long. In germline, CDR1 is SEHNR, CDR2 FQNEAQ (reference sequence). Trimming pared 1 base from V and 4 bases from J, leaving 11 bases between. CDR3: CASSLDSLSYEQYF. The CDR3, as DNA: TGTGCCAGCAGCTTAGACAGCCTTAGTTACGAGCAGTACTTC.

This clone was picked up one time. CDR3 sequence: CASMWAPHYGYTF. The CDR3 bases are TGTGCCAGCATGTGGGCCCCACACTATGGCTACACCTTC. V is TRBV6-5 and J is TRBJ1-2; D is unresolved. The germline V and J ends were trimmed by 7 bases and 3 bases, with 12 bases remaining between them. Per germline, CDR1 MNHEY and CDR2 SVGAGI. The CDR3 sequence is 13 residues long.

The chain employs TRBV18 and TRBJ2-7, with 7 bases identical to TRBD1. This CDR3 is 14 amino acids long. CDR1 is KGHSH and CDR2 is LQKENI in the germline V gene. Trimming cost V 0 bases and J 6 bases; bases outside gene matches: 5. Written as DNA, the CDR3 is TGTGCCAGCTCACCACCGGACAGGCCCCTCGAGCAGTACTTC. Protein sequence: CASSPPDRPLEQYF. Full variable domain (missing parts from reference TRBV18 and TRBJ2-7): NAGVMQNPRHLVRRRGQEARLRCSPMKGHSHVYWYRQLPEEGLKFMVYLQKENIIDESGMPKERFSAEFPKEGPSILRIQQVVRGDSAAYFCASSPPDRPLEQYFGPGTRLTVT.

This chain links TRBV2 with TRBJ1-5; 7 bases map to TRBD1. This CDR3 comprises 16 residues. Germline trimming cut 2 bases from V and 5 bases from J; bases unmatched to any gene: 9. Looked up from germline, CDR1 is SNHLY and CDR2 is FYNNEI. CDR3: CASSERGTESDQPQHF. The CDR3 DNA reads TGTGCCAGCAGTGAACGGGGGACAGAGTCTGATCAGCCCCAGCATTTT.

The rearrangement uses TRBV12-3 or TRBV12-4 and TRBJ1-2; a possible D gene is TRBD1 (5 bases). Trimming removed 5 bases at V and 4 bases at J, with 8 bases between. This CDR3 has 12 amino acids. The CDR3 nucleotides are TGTGCCAGCAGTGGGGCAGGCTATGGCTACACCTTC. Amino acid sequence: CASSGAGYGYTF.

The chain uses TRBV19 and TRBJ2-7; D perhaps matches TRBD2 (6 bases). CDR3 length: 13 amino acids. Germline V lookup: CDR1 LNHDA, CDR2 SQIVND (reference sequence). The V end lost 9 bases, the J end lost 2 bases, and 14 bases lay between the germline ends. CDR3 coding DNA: TGTGCCAGCGCCCCGGGGACTCCCTACGAGCAGTACTTC. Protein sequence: CASAPGTPYEQYF. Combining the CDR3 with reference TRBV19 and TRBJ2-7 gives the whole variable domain DGGITQSPKYLFRKEGQNVTLSCEQNLNHDAMYWYRQDPGQGLRLIYYSQIVNDFQKGDIAEGYSVSREKKESFPLTVTSAQKNPTAFYLCASAPGTPYEQYFGPGTRLTVT.

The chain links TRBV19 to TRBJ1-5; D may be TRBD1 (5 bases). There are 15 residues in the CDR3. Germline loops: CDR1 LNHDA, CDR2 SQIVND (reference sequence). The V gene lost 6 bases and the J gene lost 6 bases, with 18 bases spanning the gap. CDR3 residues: CASSEPGHGGQPQHF. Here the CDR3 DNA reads TGTGCCAGTAGCGAACCCGGACACGGGGGTCAGCCCCAGCATTTT.

The DNA of the CDR3 is TGTGCCAGCAGTTACGGGGGACTAGCTTCGGAGACCCAGTACTTC. Protein product: CASSYGGLASETQYF. The gene calls are TRBV6-5 and TRBJ2-5; TRBD2 matches at 9 bases. Germline V CDR1 and CDR2: MNHEY, SVGAGI. This CDR3 has 15 amino acids. With 2 bases clipped from V and 5 bases from J, the junction kept 6 bases outside the gene matches.

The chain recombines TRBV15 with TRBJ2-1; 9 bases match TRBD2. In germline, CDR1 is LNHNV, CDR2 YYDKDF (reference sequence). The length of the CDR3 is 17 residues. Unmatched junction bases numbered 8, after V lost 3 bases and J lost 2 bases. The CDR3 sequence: CATSRGMTSGAYNEQFF. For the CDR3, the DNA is TGTGCCACCAGCAGGGGAATGACTAGCGGAGCCTACAATGAGCAGTTCTTC.

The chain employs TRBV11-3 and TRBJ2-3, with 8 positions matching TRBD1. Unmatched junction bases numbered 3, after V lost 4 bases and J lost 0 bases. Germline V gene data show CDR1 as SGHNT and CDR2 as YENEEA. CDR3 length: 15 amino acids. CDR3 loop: CASSSGQGSTDTQYF. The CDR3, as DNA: TGTGCCAGCAGCTCAGGACAGGGCAGCACAGATACGCAGTATTTT.

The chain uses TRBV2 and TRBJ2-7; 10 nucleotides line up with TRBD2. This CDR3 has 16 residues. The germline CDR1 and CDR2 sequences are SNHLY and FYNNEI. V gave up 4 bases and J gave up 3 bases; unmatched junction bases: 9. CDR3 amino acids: CASSAELAGGGYEQYF. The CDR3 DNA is TGTGCCAGCAGTGCTGAATTAGCGGGAGGCGGCTACGAGCAGTACTTC.

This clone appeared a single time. In DNA, the CDR3 is TGTGCCAGCAGCTTGGTACAGGGGTACGAGCAGTACTTC. Its translation: CASSLVQGYEQYF. This chain connects TRBV5-6 to TRBJ2-7; 7 nucleotides match TRBD1. The CDR3 extends over 13 amino acids. Trimming cost V 0 bases and J 4 bases; bases outside gene matches: 1. CDR1 is SGHDT, CDR2 YYEEEE, per germline.